The clone carrying this TCR beta chain was recorded at least ten times. The data derive from a study of read filtering for tumor transcriptome and immune sequencing. At the level of the study: After DNase treatment, RNA was made into whole-transcriptome libraries.

This library used approximately 390 ng RNA and molecular barcoded adaptors spanning alpha/delta and beta/gamma chains. TCRdb reprocessed the reads with MiXCR, giving one entry per CDR3 protein. The data show fewer than 45,000 distinct CDR3 sequences, roughly 12% seen once. V was pared by 5 bases and J by 3 bases, with 17 bases between. Germline V lookup: CDR1 DFQATT, CDR2 SNEGSKA (reference sequence). This CDR3 comprises 14 residues. This rearrangement joins TRBV20-1 to TRBJ2-7; a possible D gene is TRBD1 (5 bases). The sequence was obtained from a donor over 35 with multiple myeloma. The specimen sequenced was a population of CD138-negative cells sorted from bone marrow. The CDR3 is CSAGGAAADYEQYF. The DNA for the CDR3 is TGCAGTGCTGGTGGGGCGGCAGCAGACTACGAGCAGTACTTC.